The sequence of this TCR beta chain was determined in a study of T cell responses to AZD1222 COVID-19 vaccine. General study points: Spike-specific TCR repertoires showed rising breadth and depth after two AZD1222 doses.

Concerning this clone itself: Its antigen is not identified.

Trimming took 2 bases from V and 4 from J, leaving 5 bases between them. This CDR3 has 12 residues. Data came from immunoSEQ multiplex PCR; TCRdb stores just in-frame clones and leaves some out. The repertoire holds around 84,000 clones, with approximately 90% as singletons. The V and J genes are TRBV12-3 or TRBV12-4 and TRBJ1-1; D gene uncertain. The sequence came from an adult in good health. The sample in question was peripheral blood, obtained on day 0 of AZD1222 vaccination. CDR3 region: CASSLNPTEAFF. As DNA, the CDR3 is TGTGCCAGCAGTTTAAACCCCACTGAAGCTTTCTTT.